One sample yielded the 30 T cell receptor beta chains listed below, sequenced in a study of blood T cells in healthy people across ages. The authors ran a second PCR of about 7 to 11 cycles using a sample-barcoded 5' primer and a J-beta primer mix. TCRdb used MiXCR to reprocess the 5' RACE reads, holding one entry per CDR3 protein. The sample includes some 1.5 million distinct CDR3 sequences, under 55% of them seen just once. Sequenced sample: blood. These receptor sequences come from a woman between 18 and 30 years old in good health.

This rearrangement joins TRBV28 to TRBJ2-1; 14 positions match TRBD2. Germline V CDR1 and CDR2: MDHEN, SYDVKM. V trimming: 6 bases; J trimming: 2 bases; junction bases outside the gene matches: 3. CDR3 length: 16 residues. This CDR3 reads CASRQGLAGAYNEQFF. For the CDR3, the DNA is TGTGCCAGCAGACAGGGACTAGCGGGAGCCTACAATGAGCAGTTCTTC.

This clonotype was detected only a few times. V is TRBV6-1 and J is TRBJ2-3, with D perhaps TRBD1 (5 bases). The germline V and J ends were trimmed by 7 bases and 0 bases, with 11 bases remaining between them. CDR1 and CDR2 (germline): MNHNS, SASEGT. This CDR3 region has 14 residues. The CDR3 loop reads CASKGRDSTDTQYF. The CDR3 DNA follows: TGTGCCAGCAAAGGCAGGGATAGCACAGATACGCAGTATTTT.

This clonotype has a handful of counts. The J gene is TRBJ2-1, the V gene TRBV12-3 or TRBV12-4, with D possibly matching TRBD2 (5 bases). V was clipped by 1 base and J by 4 bases, with 14 bases between them. CDR3 size: 16 residues. CDR3 nucleotide sequence: TGTGCCAGCAGTTTAGTCGGCAGCGGATTATACAATGAGCAGTTCTTC. It specifies CASSLVGSGLYNEQFF.

The chain joins TRBV29-1 to TRBJ2-7; D unclear. The V gene lost 4 bases and the J gene lost 6 bases, with 16 bases spanning the gap. In germline, CDR1 is SQVTM, CDR2 ANQGSEA. The CDR3 totals 13 residues. The CDR3 loop is CSVVRPLGSEQYF. CDR3 bases: TGCAGCGTTGTTAGGCCTCTGGGCTCCGAGCAGTACTTC.

The chain couples TRBV20-1 to TRBJ2-1, with 13 bases that match TRBD2. The CDR3 has 15 residues. CDR1 is DFQATT and CDR2 is SNEGSKA in the germline V gene (reference sequence). V shed 6 bases, J shed 9 bases, and the junction held 11 bases outside the gene matches. The CDR3, as DNA: TGCAGTGCCCAACGGACTAGCGGGAGTGGGGCTGAGCAGTTCTTC. This encodes CSAQRTSGSGAEQFF.

Concerning this clonotype: The junction shows a germline mismatch at one end, possibly a read error. The V gene is TRBV9, the J gene TRBJ1-2; D gene uncertain. This CDR3 comprises 12 residues. Germline assignment: CDR1 SGDLS and CDR2 YYNGEE. Here the CDR3 DNA reads TGTGCCAGCACGGGCAGGCTCTATGGCTACATCTTC. Translated, it gives CASTGRLYGYIF.

This clonotype occurred a few times. The chain uses TRBV29-1 and TRBJ2-2, with a tentative D call TRBD2 (6 bases). This CDR3 is built from 16 residues. V was cut by 8 bases and J by 0 bases, with 19 bases left in between. Germline CDR1 SQVTM, CDR2 ANQGSEA. The CDR3 DNA is TGCAGCATTGGAGGGTCGAAGGCAACGAACACCGGGGAGCTGTTTTTT. It translates to CSIGGSKATNTGELFF.

The chain carries TRBV4-1 and TRBJ2-5; D may match TRBD1 or TRBD2 (5 bases each). Germline V CDR1 and CDR2: MGHRA, YSYEKL. The CDR3 is made up of 17 amino acids. The V gene lost 1 base and the J gene lost 13 bases, with 28 bases spanning the gap. CDR3 DNA sequence: TGCGCCAGCAGCCAAGGTCCCCCGGGACGCGTTTCCAATGAGCGGTACTTC. It is translated as CASSQGPPGRVSNERYF.

CDR3 region: CASTPVAANTDTQYF. CDR3 in DNA: TGTGCCAGCACCCCCGTAGCAGCCAACACAGATACGCAGTATTTT. This sequence joins TRBV12-3 or TRBV12-4 and TRBJ2-3; D gene uncertain. V shed 7 bases and J shed 2 bases, with 16 bases lying between them. The CDR3 is made up of 15 amino acids.

This clonotype occurred many times. The chain combines TRBV6-1 with TRBJ2-3; tentatively, D is TRBD1 (5 bases). The CDR3 is 15 amino acids. With 5 bases removed from V and 6 bases from J, the gap between germline ends came to 18 bases. The V gene's germline CDR1 is MNHNS and CDR2 SASEGT. In DNA, the CDR3 is TGTGCCAGCAGTCCAACCACAGGCATAACGGATACGCAGTATTTT. Amino acid sequence: CASSPTTGITDTQYF.

This clonotype appeared a single time. V gene TRBV9 combines with J gene TRBJ2-7, with D hard to call. The ends were cut back, 0 bases at V and 6 bases at J, with 10 bases in the middle. The CDR3 has 13 amino acids. Germline CDR1 and CDR2: SGDLS and YYNGEE. Written as DNA, the CDR3 is TGTGCCAGCAGCGTAGGGGTAGGGTCCGAGCAGTACTTC. Protein product: CASSVGVGSEQYF.

This clonotype was counted only a few times. The chain carries TRBV15 and TRBJ2-3; 7 bases are a match to TRBD1. The CDR3 extends over 15 amino acids. J gave up 2 bases and V 1 base, and 3 bases lay outside the gene matches. Germline V gene data show CDR1 as LNHNV and CDR2 as YYDKDF (reference sequence). CDR3 nucleotides: TGTGCCACCAGCAGAGGACAGGGACACACAGATACGCAGTATTTT. It encodes CATSRGQGHTDTQYF.

The chain recombines TRBV7-2 with TRBJ2-1; 12 positions agree with TRBD2. Trimming removed 5 bases from V and 4 bases from J; junction bases left unmatched: 6. Germline-derived CDR1 and CDR2 are SGHTA and FQGNSA. The CDR3 runs to 16 residues. The chain's CDR3 is CASSKFLAGGYNEQFF. DNA of the CDR3: TGTGCCAGCAGCAAATTCCTAGCGGGAGGGTACAATGAGCAGTTCTTC.

The chain uses TRBV15 and TRBJ1-4; 9 nucleotides align to TRBD1. Germline values: CDR1 LNHNV, CDR2 YYDKDF (reference sequence). CDR3 length: 16 residues. J lost 10 bases, V lost 3 bases, and 12 bases had no gene match. This CDR3 reads CATSRYPGQGFGKLFF. The CDR3, as DNA: TGTGCCACCAGCAGGTACCCGGGACAGGGTTTCGGAAAACTGTTTTTT.

This clonotype turned up a few times. V usage is TRBV21-1 and J usage is TRBJ1-5. TRBV21-1 counts as a pseudogene. This CDR3 has 14 residues. CDR3 sequence: CASPKVGENQPQHF. As DNA, the CDR3 is TGTGCCAGCCCAAAGGTAGGGGAGAATCAGCCCCAGCATTTT.

This clonotype has only a few counts. The rearrangement links TRBV10-3 to TRBJ2-7; D call uncertain. Trimming pared 0 bases from V and 6 bases from J, leaving 18 bases between. The CDR3 totals 16 residues. CDR1 is ENHRY, CDR2 SYGVKD, per germline. The CDR3 nucleotides are TGTGCCATCAGTGAGTCGGGTCTACCCCCCACGAGCGAGCAGTACTTC. Its protein is CAISESGLPPTSEQYF.

This clonotype has a handful of counts. This chain connects TRBV7-9 to TRBJ1-2; TRBD1 matches 9 bases. V shed 1 base and J 2 bases; nucleotides not matched to a gene: 11. Germline CDR1 reads SEHNR; CDR2 reads FQNEAQ (reference sequence). The CDR3 length is 18 residues. The CDR3 sequence is CASSLGTPQQGANYGYTF. The CDR3 nucleotides read TGTGCCAGCAGCTTAGGAACCCCTCAACAGGGGGCCAACTATGGCTACACCTTC.

This clonotype was seen only a few times. V gene TRBV10-2 combines with J gene TRBJ2-7; TRBD1 matches 8 bases. The CDR3 is 15 amino acids. The germline V gene encodes CDR1 WSHSY and CDR2 SAAADI. The trim removed 3 bases at V and 1 base at J, leaving 5 bases unmatched. The DNA for the CDR3 is TGCGCCAGCAGTGACCCAGGGGGCTTTTCCTACGAGCAGTACTTC. Encoded protein: CASSDPGGFSYEQYF.

V and J are TRBV19 and TRBJ2-5; 8 bases line up with TRBD2. CDR1 and CDR2 (germline): LNHDA, SQIVND (reference sequence). This CDR3 spans 13 amino acids. The V segment lost 6 bases and the J segment 3 bases; nucleotides outside the gene matches: 3. DNA of the CDR3: TGTGCCAGTAGACGGGGGGGGGAAGAGACCCAGTACTTC. Its translation: CASRRGGEETQYF.

This clonotype has more than one count but fewer than ten. This sequence joins TRBV2 and TRBJ1-1; possible D gene TRBD1, 6 bases. The CDR3 is 11 residues long. The germline V and J ends were trimmed by 8 bases and 5 bases, with 9 bases remaining between them. CDR1 is SNHLY, CDR2 FYNNEI, per germline. The CDR3 DNA reads as TGTGCCAGCGGGCAGGGGACTGAAGCTTTCTTT. Translating it yields CASGQGTEAFF.

The chain combines TRBV2 with TRBJ2-7; D remains ambiguous. The closer fit of TRBJ2-5 to the DNA end suggests the J call may be wrong. This CDR3 spans 13 amino acids. The germline V gene has CDR1 SNHLY and CDR2 FYNNEI. The CDR3 sequence is CASSAGHQETQYF. CDR3 in DNA: TGTGCCAGCAGTGCCGGTCATCAAGAGACCCAGTACTTC.

This rearrangement joins TRBV6-7 to TRBJ2-2; 7 bases map to TRBD2. Being an ORF, TRBV6-7 has a function that is uncertain. The CDR3 totals 15 residues. J was trimmed by 3 bases and V by 4 bases; bases with no gene match: 5. CDR3 residues: CASSFWGGDTGELFF. CDR3 DNA sequence: TGTGCCAGCAGTTTCTGGGGGGGGGACACCGGGGAGCTGTTTTTT.

V usage is TRBV29-1 and J usage is TRBJ2-3; 10 bases fit TRBD2. Per the germline V gene, CDR1 is SQVTM and CDR2 is ANQGSEA. The CDR3 totals 14 residues. Trimming cost V 7 bases and J 1 base; bases outside gene matches: 5. The CDR3 protein is CSAASGGGTDTQYF. Written as DNA, the CDR3 is TGCAGCGCAGCGAGCGGGGGGGGCACAGATACGCAGTATTTT.

The V gene is TRBV20-1, the J gene TRBJ2-5; 8 nucleotides line up with TRBD1. From germline, CDR1 is DFQATT and CDR2 SNEGSKA (reference sequence). V shed 3 bases and J 4 bases; nucleotides not matched to a gene: 1. This CDR3 is 12 amino acids long. CDR3 in amino acids: CSASDRGETQYF. CDR3 sequence (DNA): TGCAGTGCTAGTGACAGGGGAGAGACCCAGTACTTC.

The chain links TRBV24-1 to TRBJ2-1; 9 bases are shared with TRBD2. CDR1 is KGHDR, CDR2 SFDVKD, per germline. Trimming removed 11 bases from V and 7 bases from J; junction bases left unmatched: 8. This CDR3 is 13 amino acids long. CDR3 nucleotides: TGTGCCATCGCGGGGGGGCTGTGGAATGAGCAGTTCTTC. This encodes CAIAGGLWNEQFF.

CDR3 bases: TGTGCCAGCAGCTCCGACGCGGATTACGAGCAGTACTTC. Amino acids: CASSSDADYEQYF. The chain uses TRBV9 and TRBJ2-7; D remains unclear. The V gene's germline CDR1 is SGDLS and CDR2 YYNGEE. V dropped 4 bases and J dropped 4 bases, with 12 bases sitting between them. The CDR3 length is 13 residues.

For this clonotype: The junction does not match germline at one end; this may be a read error. The rearrangement joins TRBV20-1 to TRBJ2-1; 9 nucleotides agree with TRBD2. The CDR3 contains 15 residues. The germline gives CDR1 DFQATT, CDR2 SNEGSKA (reference sequence). The CDR3 here is CSTRVLAGENNEQFF. CDR3 bases: TGCAGTACTAGAGTATTAGCGGGGGAGAACAATGAGCAGTTCTTC.

This rearrangement joins TRBV18 to TRBJ2-7; 10 bases are shared with TRBD2. Trimming cost V 6 bases and J 0 bases; bases outside gene matches: 8. The CDR3 contains 16 residues. Germline CDR1 and CDR2: KGHSH and LQKENI. The DNA of the CDR3 is TGTGCCAGCTCCCGCAGCGGGGGGGTCCTCTCCTACGAGCAGTACTTC. Protein product: CASSRSGGVLSYEQYF.

This chain connects TRBV24-1 to TRBJ2-6; D may correspond to TRBD1 or TRBD2 (5 bases each). The germline V gene encodes CDR1 KGHDR and CDR2 SFDVKD. The CDR3 contains 16 residues. In nucleotides, the CDR3 is TGTCCCAACCGGGACGGAGAAGACTCTGGGGCCAACGTCCTGACTTTC. Translation gives CPNRDGEDSGANVLTF.

In its sample, this clonotype was seen a few times. The chain joins TRBV4-1 to TRBJ1-4, with D hard to call. The V end lost 6 bases, the J end lost 0 bases, and 5 bases lay between the germline ends. The CDR3 length is 13 residues. CDR1 and CDR2 (germline): MGHRA, YSYEKL. CDR3 region: CASRFPTNEKLFF. In DNA form, the CDR3 reads TGCGCCAGCAGGTTCCCAACTAATGAAAAACTGTTTTTT.